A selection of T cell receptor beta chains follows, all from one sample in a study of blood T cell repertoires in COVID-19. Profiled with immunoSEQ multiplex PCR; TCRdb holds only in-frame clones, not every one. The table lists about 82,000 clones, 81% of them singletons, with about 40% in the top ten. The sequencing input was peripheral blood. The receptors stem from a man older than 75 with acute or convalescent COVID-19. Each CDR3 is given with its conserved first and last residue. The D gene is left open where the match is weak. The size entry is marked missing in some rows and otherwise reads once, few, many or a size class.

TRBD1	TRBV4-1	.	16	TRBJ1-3	TGCGCCAGCAGCCCCCAGGGACAGGGCTCTGGAAACACCATATATTTT	CASSPQGQGSGNTIYF
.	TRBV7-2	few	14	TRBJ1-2	TGTGCCAGCAGCTTTCGGTCGGGGTCGGATGGCTACACCTTC	CASSFRSGSDGYTF
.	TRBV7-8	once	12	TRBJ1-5	TGTGCCAGCAGCCTGGACTATCAGCCCCAGCATTTT	CASSLDYQPQHF
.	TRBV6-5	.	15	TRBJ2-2	TGTGCCAGCAGCCACTGGCGGGTGGGCACCGGGGAGCTGTTTTTT	CASSHWRVGTGELFF
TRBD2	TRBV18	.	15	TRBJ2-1	TGTGCCAGCTTTCTAGCGGGAGGGCGTTACAATGAGCAGTTCTTC	CASFLAGGRYNEQFF
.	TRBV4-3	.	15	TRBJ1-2	TGCGCCAGCAGCCAAGAGATACAGAGCATCTATGGCTACACCTTC	CASSQEIQSIYGYTF
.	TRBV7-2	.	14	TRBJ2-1	TGTGCCAGCAGCGCAAGATCTAGCTTAGGTGAGCAGTTCTTC	CASSARSSLGEQFF
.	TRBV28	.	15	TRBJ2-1	TGTGCCAGCAGTTCGTCCGGGCCAGGGAAAAATGAGCAGTTCTTC	CASSSSGPGKNEQFF
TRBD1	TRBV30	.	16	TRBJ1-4	TGTGCCTGGAGTGTATCAGGGGGCAGGAGGAACGAAAAACTGTTTTTT	CAWSVSGGRRNEKLFF
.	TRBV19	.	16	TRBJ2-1	TGTGCCAGTAGTATCGGCTCGATAGCAGCCTACAATGAGCAGTTCTTC	CASSIGSIAAYNEQFF
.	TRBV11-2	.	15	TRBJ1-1	TGTGCCAGCAGCTTAGTCGCAGGGATGAACACTGAAGCTTTCTTT	CASSLVAGMNTEAFF
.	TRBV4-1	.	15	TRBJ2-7	TGCGCCAGCAGCCAAGCTCACCTAAGCTCCTACGAGCAGTACTTC	CASSQAHLSSYEQYF
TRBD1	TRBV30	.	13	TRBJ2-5	TGTGCCTGGAGAGGACAGGCTCAAGAGACCCAGTACTTC	CAWRGQAQETQYF
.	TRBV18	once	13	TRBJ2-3	TGTGCCAGCTCCCCCTCAGGGTCAGATACGCAGTATTTT	CASSPSGSDTQYF
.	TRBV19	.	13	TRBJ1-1	TGTGCCAGTAGTATAATCGGGTTTTCTGAAGCTTTCTTT	CASSIIGFSEAFF
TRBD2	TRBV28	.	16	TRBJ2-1	TGTGCCAGCAGCTCCCTTACTAGCGGAACTTACAATGAGCAGTTCTTC	CASSSLTSGTYNEQFF
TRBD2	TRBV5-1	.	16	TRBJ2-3	TGCGCCAGCAGCTTCTCCGGGACTAGCGGGGTAGATACGCAGTATTTT	CASSFSGTSGVDTQYF
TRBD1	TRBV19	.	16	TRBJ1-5	TGTGCCAGTAGTATAGACCCAGGGGGACGCAATCAGCCCCAGCATTTT	CASSIDPGGRNQPQHF
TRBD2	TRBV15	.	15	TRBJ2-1	TGTGCCACCAGAGAAGCGGGAGTAGATAGCAATGAGCAGTTCTTC	CATREAGVDSNEQFF
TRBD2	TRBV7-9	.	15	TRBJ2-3	TGTGCCAGCAGCTCCTTAGCGGGAGCGGGGGATACGCAGTATTTT	CASSSLAGAGDTQYF
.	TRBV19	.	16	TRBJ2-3	TGTGCCAGTAGGGGCCCAGGCGGGTCGAGCACAGATACGCAGTATTTT	CASRGPGGSSTDTQYF
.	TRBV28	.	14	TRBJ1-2	TGTGCCAGCAGTTTGGGCGCAGGGAACTATGGCTACACCTTC	CASSLGAGNYGYTF
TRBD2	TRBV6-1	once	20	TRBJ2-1	TGTGCCAGCAGTGCCCTCCTAGGACTAGCGGCCCAAAGCTCCTACAATGAGCAGTTCTTC	CASSALLGLAAQSSYNEQFF
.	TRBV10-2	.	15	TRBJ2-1	TGCGCCAGCAGTGACATGGGACACACAGACAATGAGCAGTTCTTC	CASSDMGHTDNEQFF
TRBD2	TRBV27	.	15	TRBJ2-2	TGTGCCAGCAGTTTAACTAGCGGTTACACCGGGGAGCTGTTTTTT	CASSLTSGYTGELFF
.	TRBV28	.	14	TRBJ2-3	TGTGCCAGCAGTTTCGAGACTAGCACAGATACGCAGTATTTT	CASSFETSTDTQYF
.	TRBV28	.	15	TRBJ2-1	TGTGCCAGCAGCCTGTGGGGGCCGATGGACAATGAGCAGTTCTTC	CASSLWGPMDNEQFF
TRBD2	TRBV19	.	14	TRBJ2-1	TGTGCCAGTAGTGATGCGGGAGTGAGTAATGAGCAGTTCTTC	CASSDAGVSNEQFF
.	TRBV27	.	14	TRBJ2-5	TGTGCCAGCAGTTATACGAACAGTCAAGAGACCCAGTACTTC	CASSYTNSQETQYF
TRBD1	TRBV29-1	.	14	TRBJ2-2	TGCAGCGTTGTCAGGGGGACGGCGTCCGGGGAGCTGTTTTTT	CSVVRGTASGELFF
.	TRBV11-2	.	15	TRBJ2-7	TGTGCCAGCAGCTTAACAGCCGGAAAAACCTACGAGCAGTACTTC	CASSLTAGKTYEQYF
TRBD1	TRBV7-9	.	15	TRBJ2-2	TGTGCCAGCAGCCTGGACAGGGGAGAGACCGGGGAGCTGTTTTTT	CASSLDRGETGELFF
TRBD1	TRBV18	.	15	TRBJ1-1	TGTGCCAGCTCACCACCGGGACAGGGAGGGACTGAAGCTTTCTTT	CASSPPGQGGTEAFF
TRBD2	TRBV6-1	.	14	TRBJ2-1	TGTGCCAGCAGTATTAGCGGGAGTGCGAATGAGCAGTTCTTC	CASSISGSANEQFF
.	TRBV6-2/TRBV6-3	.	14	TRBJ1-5	TGTGCCAGCAGTCGACCCACAGGGAATCAGCCCCAGCATTTT	CASSRPTGNQPQHF
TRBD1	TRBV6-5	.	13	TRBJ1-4	TGTGCCGGCTCCGGGACAGGGAATGAAAAACTGTTTTTT	CAGSGTGNEKLFF
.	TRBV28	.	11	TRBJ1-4	TGTGCCACGTATAGAAATGAAAAACTGTTTTTT	CATYRNEKLFF
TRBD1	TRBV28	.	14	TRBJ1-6	TGTGCCAGCAGCCCGGGACAGGGTAATTCACCCCTCCACTTT	CASSPGQGNSPLHF
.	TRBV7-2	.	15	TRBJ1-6	TGTGCCAGCAGCTTAAGACGAGAAGGGGATTCACCCCTCCACTTT	CASSLRREGDSPLHF
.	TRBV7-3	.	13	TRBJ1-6	TGTGCCAGCAGCTTACAGGTTAATTCACCCCTCCACTTT	CASSLQVNSPLHF
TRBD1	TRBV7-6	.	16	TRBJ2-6	TGTGCCAGCAGCTTGACAGGGGCCTCTGGGGCCAACGTCCTGACTTTC	CASSLTGASGANVLTF
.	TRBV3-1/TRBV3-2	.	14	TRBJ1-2	TGTGCCAGCAGCCAACCGAACGCGGGCTATGGCTACACCTTC	CASSQPNAGYGYTF
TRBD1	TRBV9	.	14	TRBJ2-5	TGTGCCAGCAGCCGGACAGGGGGCAGGGAGACCCAGTACTTC	CASSRTGGRETQYF
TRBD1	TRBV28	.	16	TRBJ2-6	TGTGCCAGCAGTTGGGACAGGGGAACTGGGGCCAACGTCCTGACTTTC	CASSWDRGTGANVLTF
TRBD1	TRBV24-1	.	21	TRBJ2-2	TGTGCCACCAGTGACCCGCTCGGCCTTAACAGGGGGCCATCGAACACCGGGGAGCTGTTTTTT	CATSDPLGLNRGPSNTGELFF